This T cell receptor (beta chain) emerged from a study of blood T cell repertoires in COVID-19. On the study more broadly: Whether acute or convalescent, the COVID-19 samples came from the United States, Italy and Spain.

Looked up from germline, CDR1 is KGHDR and CDR2 is SFDVKD. The CDR3 is 16 amino acids. Trimming cost V 4 bases and J 0 bases, with 13 bases left between them. Data came from immunoSEQ multiplex PCR; TCRdb stores just in-frame clones and leaves some out. This table holds 200,000 to 300,000 clones, about 83% found once. The TCR was taken from a human donor in a cohort sampled during active COVID-19. The sample consisted of peripheral blood. The V call is TRBV24-1, the J call TRBJ2-3; possible D gene TRBD1, 6 bases. CDR3 DNA: TGTGCCACCAGTGACCCTCGGGACAATAGCACAGATACGCAGTATTTT. Its translation: CATSDPRDNSTDTQYF.